The entry below gives a single T cell receptor beta chain sequence along with its context. Primed by a sample-barcoded 5' primer and a J-beta primer mix, a second PCR proceeded for 7 to 11 cycles. TCRdb analysed the 5' RACE reads with MiXCR anew, one entry per CDR3 protein. The profile shows fewer than 900,000 distinct CDR3 sequences, about half of them singletons. The data were obtained in a study of blood T cells in healthy people across ages. There are 17 residues in the CDR3. The V and J ends lost 1 base and 4 bases respectively, with 19 bases between them. Germline CDR1 and CDR2: SGHVS and FNYEAQ.

Sample: blood. The TCR sequence derives from a woman aged 60-70 years in good health. This rearrangement joins TRBV7-6 to TRBJ2-5; TRBD1 or TRBD2 may be the D gene (5 bases each). Here the CDR3 reads CASSLGPSGKRGETQYF. The DNA for the CDR3 is TGTGCCAGCAGCTTAGGACCCTCGGGGAAAAGGGGAGAGACCCAGTACTTC.